These T cell receptor beta chains were read from a single sample in a study of OX40 agonist ivuxolimab in advanced cancers. The repertoire was sequenced with immunoSEQ multiplex PCR; TCRdb's copy has only in-frame clones and lacks some. Of over 90,000 clones listed, approximately 87% are singletons. This sample comprised CD4+ or CD8+ T cells sorted from blood, obtained in a trial of the OX40 agonist ivuxolimab. These TCRs come from an adult with an advanced solid tumor such as melanoma, head and neck, liver or kidney cancer. CDR3s include the opening cysteine and the closing phenylalanine or tryptophan. D genes are given only for firm matches. Rows may omit the clone size; those that give it use once, few, many or a size class.

V gene	D gene	J gene	clone size	CDR3 length	CDR3 DNA	CDR3 protein
TRBV5-1	TRBD1	TRBJ2-1	once	14	TGCGCCAGCAGCACCGGGACAGGGCCCTTTGAGCAGTTCTTC	CASSTGTGPFEQFF
TRBV7-9	.	TRBJ1-4	.	13	TGTGCCAGCAGAGAGGGGCTAAGTGAAAAACTGTTTTTT	CASREGLSEKLFF
TRBV5-1	.	TRBJ1-5	.	16	TGCGCCAGCAGCTTGGTTCCAGGGAATAGCAATCAGCCCCAGCATTTT	CASSLVPGNSNQPQHF
TRBV18	.	TRBJ2-7	.	11	TGTGCCAGCTCACCGGGGTACGAGCAGTACTTC	CASSPGYEQYF
TRBV7-9	.	TRBJ2-3	.	16	TGTGCCAGCAGCTTTGCACAGGCGATTAACACAGATACGCAGTATTTT	CASSFAQAINTDTQYF
TRBV19	.	TRBJ1-5	.	13	TGTGCCAGTAGTGGAGGGATCGTTCAGCCCCAGCATTTT	CASSGGIVQPQHF
TRBV7-8	TRBD1	TRBJ1-1	.	15	TGTGCCAGCAGCCCAGACAGGGTCGTCGTGACTGAAGCTTTCTTT	CASSPDRVVVTEAFF
TRBV5-5	TRBD1	TRBJ1-5	.	15	TGTGCCAGCAGCTCGACAGGGCTTGGCAGTCAGCCCCAGCATTTT	CASSSTGLGSQPQHF
TRBV7-9	TRBD1	TRBJ2-7	few	13	TGTGCCAGCAGCTTGACAGGGCGCGCCGAGCAGTACTTC	CASSLTGRAEQYF
TRBV6-1	.	TRBJ2-1	once	15	TGTGCCAGCAGACCTCGGAGACCCCAGGGCGATGAGCAGTTCTTC	CASRPRRPQGDEQFF
TRBV6-5	.	TRBJ1-1	.	13	TGTGCCAGCAGTTACTCGAGGAACACTGAAGCTTTCTTT	CASSYSRNTEAFF
TRBV27	.	TRBJ1-6	.	13	TGTGCCAGCAGTTTAAAGGAGGGTTCACCCCTCCACTTT	CASSLKEGSPLHF
TRBV5-1	.	TRBJ2-1	once	15	TGCGCCAGCAGCTTGGATGCGGGGTCCTACAATGAGCAGTTCTTC	CASSLDAGSYNEQFF
TRBV5-1	.	TRBJ1-1	.	12	TGCGCCAGCAGCTTGAATCTGGGTGTAGCTTTCTTT	CASSLNLGVAFF
TRBV7-9	.	TRBJ1-1	.	16	TGTGCCAGCAGCCCCCGTGGAGGGGAGGTGCACACTGAAGCTTTCTTT	CASSPRGGEVHTEAFF
TRBV6-1	.	TRBJ2-2	.	12	TGTGCCAGCAGTGTGGTGATCGGGGAGCTGTTTTTT	CASSVVIGELFF
TRBV9	.	TRBJ2-7	.	16	TGTGCCAGCAGCGTAGACCCGGCAGGGCCTTCTTACGAGCAGTACTTC	CASSVDPAGPSYEQYF
TRBV15	.	TRBJ2-1	.	14	TGTGCCACCAGCAGAGATCTTGTGGGGGGCGCCCAGTTCTTC	CATSRDLVGGAQFF
TRBV5-6	.	TRBJ2-7	.	16	TGTGCCAGCAGCCTACTCCGAGTAGGGAAACCCTACGAGCAGTACTTC	CASSLLRVGKPYEQYF
TRBV19	TRBD2	TRBJ2-3	.	15	TGTGCCAGTTTCGACGGGCGGGGGAGCACAGATACGCAGTATTTT	CASFDGRGSTDTQYF
TRBV11-2	TRBD1	TRBJ1-5	medium-sized	15	TGTGCCAGCAGCTTAGATTGGGGAGGGGGCCAGCCCCAGCATTTT	CASSLDWGGGQPQHF
TRBV7-9	.	TRBJ2-1	.	11	TGTGCCAGCAGCTTAGGTAATGAGCAGTTCTTC	CASSLGNEQFF
TRBV5-1	TRBD2	TRBJ2-1	.	16	TGCGCCAGCAGCTTGGAGGGCGGGGGGCGCCGAAATGAGCAGTTCTTC	CASSLEGGGRRNEQFF
TRBV6-5	TRBD1	TRBJ2-7	.	14	TGTGCCAGCAGTCGGGACAGAGACCTTTATGAGCAGTACTTC	CASSRDRDLYEQYF
TRBV4-2	.	TRBJ2-1	few	13	TGTGCCAGCAGCCAAGTAAGCTACAATGAGCAGTTCTTC	CASSQVSYNEQFF
TRBV18	.	TRBJ2-3	.	15	TGTGCCAGCTTATTAGTCGGGCAGTTTCCAGATACGCAGTATTTT	CASLLVGQFPDTQYF
TRBV6-5	.	TRBJ1-1	.	14	TGTGCCAGCAGTTACAGGGGGGGGCATACTGAAGCTTTCTTT	CASSYRGGHTEAFF
TRBV27	.	TRBJ2-1	.	14	TGTGCCAGCAGTTTATCGAGACAGGTAAATGAGCAGTTCTTC	CASSLSRQVNEQFF
TRBV11-2	.	TRBJ1-2	.	14	TGTGCCAGCACCCCCATGGAGGGGAGCTATGGCTACACCTTC	CASTPMEGSYGYTF
TRBV11-1	.	TRBJ2-7	few	13	TGTGCCAGCAGGCGGGGACAGTTCTACGAGCAGTACTTC	CASRRGQFYEQYF
TRBV6-5	.	TRBJ2-1	.	11	TGTGCCAGCAGGCTAGGAGGGTCGCAGTTCTTC	CASRLGGSQFF
TRBV9	.	TRBJ1-2	.	17	TGTGCCAGCAGCGTAGGGTGGGGTGGCCAGGGTTTTTATGGCTACACCTTC	CASSVGWGGQGFYGYTF
TRBV6-5	.	TRBJ2-3	.	13	TGTGCCAGCAGCGACGGTAGCACAGATACGCAGTATTTT	CASSDGSTDTQYF
TRBV5-5	TRBD1	TRBJ2-6	.	16	TGTGCCAGCAGCCCCGGGACAGGGTACGGGGCCAACGTCCTGACTTTC	CASSPGTGYGANVLTF
TRBV6-5	.	TRBJ2-2	.	15	TGTGCCAGCAGTTACTCGACCAGGGTGGGCGGGGAGCTGTTTTTT	CASSYSTRVGGELFF
TRBV11-3	.	TRBJ2-7	.	14	TGTGCCAGCCAAAAGGGGGGCTTCACCTACGAGCAGTACTTC	CASQKGGFTYEQYF
TRBV2	.	TRBJ1-1	few	13	TGTGCCAGCAGTGGCAGGGGGAACACTGAAGCTTTCTTT	CASSGRGNTEAFF
TRBV5-6	.	TRBJ1-3	.	14	TGTGCCAGCAGCTTGCCCAGTTTCCAAAACACCATATATTTT	CASSLPSFQNTIYF
TRBV4-2	TRBD1	TRBJ2-7	once	14	TGTGCCAGCAAAAAGGGACAGGCCTCCTACGAGCAGTACTTC	CASKKGQASYEQYF
TRBV12-5	.	TRBJ2-5	.	13	TGTGCTAGTGGTTTGGGGAGCCAAGAGACCCAGTACTTC	CASGLGSQETQYF
TRBV21-1	.	TRBJ1-1	once	18	TGTGCCCGCGGGGACCGAATGCCGGAGGGGGTAAGAATGACTGAAGCTTTCTTT	CARGDRMPEGVRMTEAFF
TRBV7-3	.	TRBJ2-1	.	18	TGTGCCAGCAGCTTAACGCCCCAGGGTCCGGTGGAATACAATGAGCAGTTCTTC	CASSLTPQGPVEYNEQFF
TRBV4-2	TRBD1	TRBJ2-4	once	15	TGTGCCAGCAGCCAAGGAGGGGGACAGCAAAACATTCAGTACTTC	CASSQGGGQQNIQYF
TRBV7-9	.	TRBJ2-3	.	17	TGTGCCAGCAGCCGCTCGTATTCGGGATTTAGCACAGATACGCAGTATTTT	CASSRSYSGFSTDTQYF
TRBV5-1	TRBD1	TRBJ1-2	.	13	TGCGCCAGCAGCACCAGGGACAGGGCCGCTGGGGCGTTC	CASSTRDRAAGAF
TRBV6-5	TRBD1	TRBJ2-1	.	12	TGTGCCAGCAAGGACAGGGGCGATGAGCAGTTCTTC	CASKDRGDEQFF
TRBV11-2	.	TRBJ1-1	.	14	TGTGCCAGCAGCTTGGACACCTGGAACACTGAAGCTTTCTTT	CASSLDTWNTEAFF
TRBV11-2	.	TRBJ2-2	.	14	TGTGCCAGCAGCTTCACACCCAACACCGGGGAGCTGTTTTTT	CASSFTPNTGELFF
TRBV7-9	TRBD1	TRBJ2-2	.	18	TGTGCCAGCAGCTTAGGGGCACCGGGACAGGGGGTCACCGGGGAGCTGTTTTTT	CASSLGAPGQGVTGELFF
TRBV29-1	.	TRBJ2-7	.	12	TGCAGCGTTGTAGGTTCGGTTGGCGAGCAGTACTTC	CSVVGSVGEQYF
TRBV6-5	.	TRBJ1-1	few	15	TGTGCCACGTGGAGTCTTAAGAGGAGGTACACTGAAGCTTTCTTT	CATWSLKRRYTEAFF
TRBV30	.	TRBJ1-1	.	13	TGTGCCTGGAGTTATTCTGTAAACACTGAAGCTTTCTTT	CAWSYSVNTEAFF
TRBV9	.	TRBJ1-3	once	13	TGTGCCAGCAGCCCTTCGGTCGGAAACACCATATATTTT	CASSPSVGNTIYF
TRBV5-1	.	TRBJ1-2	.	16	TGCGCCAGCAGCTTCTCTCGTTCCCCGGGGATATATGGCTACACCTTC	CASSFSRSPGIYGYTF
TRBV7-2	.	TRBJ2-3	.	14	TGTGCCAGCAGCCCCTACGGTGGAACAGATACGCAGTATTTT	CASSPYGGTDTQYF
TRBV15	.	TRBJ1-2	.	13	TGTGCCACCAGCAGAACGCGGGCACACGGCTACACCTTC	CATSRTRAHGYTF
TRBV18	.	TRBJ1-1	.	14	TGTGCCAGCTCACCACCTCCGTCTGGGGGCCAAGCTTTCTTT	CASSPPPSGGQAFF
TRBV28	.	TRBJ1-5	.	13	TGTGCCAGCAAGTTAGCAAACAATCAGCCCCAGCATTTT	CASKLANNQPQHF
TRBV6-1	TRBD1	TRBJ1-5	.	14	TGTGCCAGCTATCCGGGACAGAGCAATCAGCCCCAGCATTTT	CASYPGQSNQPQHF